This TCR beta chain was captured by sequencing in a study of OX40 agonist ivuxolimab in advanced cancers. Describing the broader study: The costimulatory receptor OX40 (CD134) was targeted by ivuxolimab, a fully human IgG2 agonistic monoclonal antibody. Intravenous ivuxolimab was administered to patients every 2 weeks at six dose levels: 0.01, 0.1, 0.3, 1.5, 3 and 10 mg/kg. Among the roughly 52 dose-escalation patients, roughly 20 had hepatocellular carcinoma, approximately 15 melanoma, 9 renal cell carcinoma and 9 head and neck cancer. The dose-escalation cohort was 82.7% male with a mean age of about 65 years, ranging from roughly 23 to 80. Prior anti-PD-1, anti-PD-L1 or anti-CTLA-4 therapy was permitted, and less than 45% of dose-escalation patients had received checkpoint inhibitors. Partial responses occurred in three dose-escalation patients, of whom one had hepatocellular carcinoma and two had cutaneous melanoma. The purpose of peripheral TCRbeta sequencing was to test whether ivuxolimab changed TCR sequence diversity and led to clonal T-cell expansion. The monotherapy dose-escalation portion (N ≈ 52 patients) of the phase I ivuxolimab trial is reported in the paper.

This clone has more than one count but fewer than ten. Its antigen target is currently unknown. Base qualities were left out, and no much larger clone turns up one base away. General conclusions and limits of the study: Low levels of normalized T-cell clonal expansion were also shown by some nonresponding patients. The antigen specificity of the peripheral T cells that underwent clonal expansion was not determined. In the 0.1-3.0 mg/kg groups, partial responders had among the lowest normalized peripheral clonal expansion, particularly in CD8+ T cells. At doses of 0.1 to 3.0 mg/kg, clonal expansion of both CD4+ and CD8+ T cells in blood was seen between baseline and week 6. After ivuxolimab, CD8+ T cells had more expanded clones than CD4+ T cells on average.

For sequencing of the TCRbeta CDR3 region, genomic DNA was extracted from the sorted cells. The immunoSEQ Assay was used to sequence the TCRbeta CDR3 regions. TCRdb stores this immuneACCESS table with in-frame sequences only. Part of the clones is absent; in the studies checked, under half of the shortfall reflects unresolved V genes, and no reason is known for the rest. Present in this sample are 12,000 to 15,000 clones, more than 75% of which were seen just once. Of the sample, 6.7% is held by the ten largest clones. Patients with a history of autoimmune disease or receiving systemic immunosuppression were excluded from the trial. Peripheral blood for TCR sequencing was collected from all dose cohorts at baseline, on cycle 4 day 1, and on cycle 7 day 1. Samples were obtained from an open-label, multicenter, first-in-human phase I dose-escalation trial of ivuxolimab. Adults with locally advanced or metastatic melanoma, renal cell, hepatocellular, or head and neck squamous cell carcinoma were enrolled in the trial. Before TCR sequencing, CD4+ T cells and CD8+ T cells from peripheral blood were sorted into separate populations.

The CDR3 sequence holds 16 residues, the cysteine and phenylalanine included. Here the CDR3 DNA is all that survives: 48 bases in frame from base 1. CDR1 and CDR2 are drawn from the germline V gene: MNHEY, SVGAGI. V and J are truncated by 0 bases and 4 bases respectively, leaving an intervening sequence of 13 bases. The specimen was CD4+ or CD8+ T cells sorted from blood, collected in a trial of the OX40 agonist ivuxolimab. The rearrangement combines TRBV6-5 with TRBJ1-3, with the D segment identity uncertain. This TCR came from an adult with an advanced solid tumor such as melanoma, head and neck, liver or kidney cancer. In nucleotides, the sequence is TGTGCCAGCAGTTACTCCAGCCGGATAGTCGGAAACACCATATATTTT. Translation gives CASSYSSRIVGNTIYF.